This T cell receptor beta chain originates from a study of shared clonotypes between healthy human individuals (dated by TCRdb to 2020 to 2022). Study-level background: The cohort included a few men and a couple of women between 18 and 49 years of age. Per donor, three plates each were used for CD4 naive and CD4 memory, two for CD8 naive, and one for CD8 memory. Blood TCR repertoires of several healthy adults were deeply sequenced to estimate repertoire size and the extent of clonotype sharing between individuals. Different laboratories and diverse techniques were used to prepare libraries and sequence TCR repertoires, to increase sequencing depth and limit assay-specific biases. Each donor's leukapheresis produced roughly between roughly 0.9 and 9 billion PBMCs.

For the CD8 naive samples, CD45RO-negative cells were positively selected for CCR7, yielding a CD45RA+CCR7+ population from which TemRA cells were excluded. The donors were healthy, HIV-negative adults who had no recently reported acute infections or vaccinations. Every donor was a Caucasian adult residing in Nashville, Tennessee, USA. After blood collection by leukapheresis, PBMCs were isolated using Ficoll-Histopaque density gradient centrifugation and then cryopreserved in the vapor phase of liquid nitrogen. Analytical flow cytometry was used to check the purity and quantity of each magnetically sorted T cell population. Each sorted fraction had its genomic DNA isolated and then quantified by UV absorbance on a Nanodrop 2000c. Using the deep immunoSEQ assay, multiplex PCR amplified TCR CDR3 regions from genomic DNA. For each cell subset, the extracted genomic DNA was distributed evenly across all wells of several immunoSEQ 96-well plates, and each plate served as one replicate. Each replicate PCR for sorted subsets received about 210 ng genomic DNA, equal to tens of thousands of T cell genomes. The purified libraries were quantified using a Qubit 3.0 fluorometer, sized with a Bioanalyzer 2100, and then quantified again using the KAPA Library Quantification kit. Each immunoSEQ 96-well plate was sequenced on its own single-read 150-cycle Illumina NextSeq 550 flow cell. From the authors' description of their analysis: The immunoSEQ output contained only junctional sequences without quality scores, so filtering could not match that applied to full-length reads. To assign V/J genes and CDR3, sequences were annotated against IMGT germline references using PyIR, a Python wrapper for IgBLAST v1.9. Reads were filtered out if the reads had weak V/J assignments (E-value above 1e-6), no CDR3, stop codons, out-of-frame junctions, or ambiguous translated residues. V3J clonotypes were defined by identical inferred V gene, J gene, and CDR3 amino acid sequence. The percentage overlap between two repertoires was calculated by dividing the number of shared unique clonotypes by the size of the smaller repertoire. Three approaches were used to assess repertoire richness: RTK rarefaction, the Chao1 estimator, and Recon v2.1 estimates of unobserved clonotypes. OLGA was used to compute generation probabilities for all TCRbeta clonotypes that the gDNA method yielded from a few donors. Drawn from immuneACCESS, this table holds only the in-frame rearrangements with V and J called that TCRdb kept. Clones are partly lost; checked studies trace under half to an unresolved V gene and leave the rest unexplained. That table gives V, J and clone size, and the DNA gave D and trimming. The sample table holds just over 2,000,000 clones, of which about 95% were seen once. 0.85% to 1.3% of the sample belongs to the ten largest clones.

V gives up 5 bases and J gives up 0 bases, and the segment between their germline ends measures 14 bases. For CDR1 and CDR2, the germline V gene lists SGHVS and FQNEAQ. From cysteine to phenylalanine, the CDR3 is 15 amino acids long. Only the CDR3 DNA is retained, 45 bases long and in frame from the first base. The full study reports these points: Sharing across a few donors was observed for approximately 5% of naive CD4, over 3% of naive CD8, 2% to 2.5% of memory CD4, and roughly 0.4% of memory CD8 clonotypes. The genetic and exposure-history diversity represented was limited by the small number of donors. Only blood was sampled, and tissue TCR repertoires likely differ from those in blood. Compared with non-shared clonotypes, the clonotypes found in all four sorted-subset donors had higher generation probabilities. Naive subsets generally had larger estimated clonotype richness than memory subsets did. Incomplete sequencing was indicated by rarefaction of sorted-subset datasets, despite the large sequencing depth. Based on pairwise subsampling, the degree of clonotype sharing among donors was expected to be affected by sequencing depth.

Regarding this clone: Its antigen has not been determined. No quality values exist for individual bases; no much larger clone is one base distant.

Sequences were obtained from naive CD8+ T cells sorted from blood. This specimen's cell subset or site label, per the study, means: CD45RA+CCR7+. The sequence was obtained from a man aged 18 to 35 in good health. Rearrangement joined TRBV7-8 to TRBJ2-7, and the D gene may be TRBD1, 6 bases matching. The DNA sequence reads TGTGCCAGCAGCCGGGACATATTAAACTCCTACGAGCAGTACTTC. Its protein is CASSRDILNSYEQYF.